What follows are 26 T cell receptor beta chains derived from one specimen sequenced in a study of PD-L1 blockade in urothelial cancer. Assay used: immunoSEQ multiplex PCR; TCRdb lists only in-frame clones, some missing. This table has approximately 79,000 clones, over 80% appearing once. Time point of the sample: pretreatment peripheral blood. The material sequenced was PBMCs, taken around atezolizumab (anti-PD-L1) treatment. These receptors all stem from a middle-aged man with urothelial cancer.

V usage is TRBV13 and J usage is TRBJ1-1; TRBD1 matches at 8 bases. This CDR3 comprises 14 residues. Germline V gives CDR1 PRHDT, CDR2 FYEKMQ (reference sequence). The V gene end was trimmed by 6 bases and the J gene end by 5 bases; junction bases not matched to a gene: 8. The CDR3 nucleotides are TGTGCCAGCAGATCCCCAGGGGGCGGGACTGAAGCTTTCTTT. Translation gives CASRSPGGGTEAFF.

This chain connects TRBV27 to TRBJ2-3; possibly TRBD2 for D (6 bases). The CDR3 length is 16 residues. V was clipped by 1 base and J by 0 bases, with 11 bases between them. In germline, CDR1 is MNHEY, CDR2 SMNVEV (reference sequence). CDR3 residues: CASSLLGGTSTDTQYF. CDR3 coding DNA: TGTGCCAGCAGTTTATTGGGCGGGACGAGCACAGATACGCAGTATTTT.

The CDR3 loop reads CASSLWTSVAEQYF. CDR3 bases: TGTGCCAGCAGCCTCTGGACTAGCGTTGCCGAGCAGTACTTC. The chain uses TRBV14 and TRBJ2-7, with 9 nucleotides matching TRBD2. The V segment lost 4 bases and the J segment 6 bases; nucleotides outside the gene matches: 7. Germline CDR1 is SGHDN and CDR2 is FVKESK. The CDR3 is made up of 14 amino acids.

This clone was picked up one time. The rearrangement uses TRBV30 and TRBJ2-7; D possibly corresponds to TRBD1 (6 bases). Looked up from germline, CDR1 is GTSNPN and CDR2 is SVGIG (reference sequence). This CDR3 spans 14 amino acids. V was clipped by 5 bases and J by 2 bases, with 16 bases between them. In DNA, the CDR3 is TGTGCCTGGGCCTGGGACACCGGGGCCTACGAGCAGTACTTC. It codes for CAWAWDTGAYEQYF.

V gene TRBV5-6 combines with J gene TRBJ2-7, with a tentative D call TRBD2 (6 bases). CDR1 is SGHDT and CDR2 is YYEEEE in the germline V gene. CDR3 length: 12 amino acids. The V gene lost 4 bases and the J gene lost 5 bases, with 10 bases spanning the gap. CDR3 nucleotides: TGTGCCAGCAGCCTGGGGGGAGACGAGCAGTACTTC. Its protein is CASSLGGDEQYF.

The chain uses TRBV10-3 and TRBJ1-1; TRBD1 aligns across 8 bases. The germline CDR1 and CDR2 sequences are ENHRY and SYGVKD. The CDR3 runs to 15 residues. Trimming cost V 5 bases and J 4 bases; bases outside gene matches: 9. The CDR3 bases are TGTGCCATCAGTCCCGACAGGGGCCCATTCACTGAAGCTTTCTTT. Translating it yields CAISPDRGPFTEAFF.

CDR3 sequence (DNA): TGTGCCAGCAGCGTAGAAGGGGCGAGCTCCTACAATGAGCAGTTCTTC. Translation: CASSVEGASSYNEQFF. V gene TRBV9 combines with J gene TRBJ2-1, with TRBD1 as a possible D gene (5 bases). This CDR3 is 16 amino acids long. Germline values: CDR1 SGDLS, CDR2 YYNGEE. Between the trimmed V and J ends, which lost 0 bases and 0 bases, there was a span of 10 bases. Complete variable domain (other parts from reference TRBV9 and TRBJ2-1): DSGVTQTPKHLITATGQRVTLRCSPRSGDLSVYWYQQSLDQGLQFLIQYYNGEERAKGNILERFSAQQFPDLHSELNLSSLELGDSALYFCASSVEGASSYNEQFFGPGTRLTVL.

V gene TRBV4-1 combines with J gene TRBJ1-1, with D uncertain. The CDR3 has 17 amino acids. Germline V gene lookup returns CDR1 MGHRA and CDR2 YSYEKL. Trimming left V 0 bases short and J 1 base short, with 15 bases between. CDR3 in amino acids: CASSQDTRSSTNTEAFF. In DNA, the CDR3 is TGCGCCAGCAGCCAAGATACGAGGTCCTCCACGAACACTGAAGCTTTCTTT.

V and J are TRBV6-1 and TRBJ1-1, with no clear D. The CDR3 extends over 14 amino acids. V was trimmed by 6 bases and J by 0 bases, leaving 11 bases between them. Germline CDR1 and CDR2: MNHNS and SASEGT. The CDR3 DNA sequence: TGTGCCAGCAGAAGTTTGGGCGTGAACACTGAAGCTTTCTTT. This translates into CASRSLGVNTEAFF.

A single count supports this clone. V and J are TRBV7-9 and TRBJ2-1; weak D call: TRBD2 (5 bases). V was cut by 4 bases and J by 7 bases, with 11 bases left in between. CDR1 is SEHNR, CDR2 FQNEAQ, per germline (reference sequence). This CDR3 is 13 amino acids long. CDR3 sequence reads: CASSSPGYNEQFF. The CDR3 DNA reads as TGTGCCAGCAGCTCCCCGGGGTATAATGAGCAGTTCTTC.

The rearrangement links TRBV19 to TRBJ1-5; D ambiguous. V dropped 1 base and J dropped 5 bases, with 6 bases sitting between them. This CDR3 spans 13 amino acids. Per germline, CDR1 LNHDA and CDR2 SQIVND (reference sequence). CDR3: CASSIASYQPQHF. The CDR3 DNA reads TGTGCCAGTAGTATAGCCAGTTATCAGCCCCAGCATTTT.

This clone is a singleton in its sample. The V call is TRBV20-1, the J call TRBJ2-7; weak D call: TRBD1 (5 bases). This CDR3 region has 10 residues. The germline V and J ends were trimmed by 6 bases and 6 bases, with 9 bases remaining between them. Germline-derived CDR1 and CDR2 are DFQATT and SNEGSKA (reference sequence). Written as DNA, the CDR3 is TGCAGTGCCACTGGGGCCGAGCAGTACTTC. This codes for CSATGAEQYF.

V and J are TRBV4-2 and TRBJ2-2; D is uncertain. Looked up from germline, CDR1 is LGHNA and CDR2 is YNFKEQ. The length of the CDR3 is 12 residues. The V gene lost 4 bases and the J gene lost 6 bases, with 6 bases spanning the gap. CDR3 DNA sequence: TGTGCCAGCAGCCTCCGAGCCGGGGAGCTGTTTTTT. Translation: CASSLRAGELFF.

V usage is TRBV11-3 and J usage is TRBJ2-3, with TRBD2 identical over 11 bases. CDR1 and CDR2 (germline): SGHNT, YENEEA. Trimming took 1 base from V and 4 from J; bases not matched to a gene: 4. The CDR3 length is 16 residues. CDR3: CASSLGLAGGSDTQYF. DNA of the CDR3: TGTGCCAGCAGCTTAGGCCTAGCGGGAGGATCAGATACGCAGTATTTT.

The chain has TRBV4-1 and TRBJ1-1, with 7 bases fitting TRBD1. V shed 6 bases and J 3 bases; nucleotides not matched to a gene: 7. Germline assignment: CDR1 MGHRA and CDR2 YSYEKL. This CDR3 contains 14 residues. In nucleotides, the CDR3 is TGCGCCAGCAGTCTCGGGACAGTATACACTGAAGCTTTCTTT. It translates to CASSLGTVYTEAFF.

The gene calls are TRBV28 and TRBJ1-1, with 7 bases fitting TRBD1. Germline assignment: CDR1 MDHEN and CDR2 SYDVKM. The CDR3 length is 15 residues. With 2 bases clipped from V and 4 bases from J, the junction kept 7 bases outside the gene matches. The CDR3 region is CASSLPRSGGTEAFF. The DNA for the CDR3 is TGTGCCAGCAGTTTACCTCGGTCAGGGGGCACTGAAGCTTTCTTT.

This chain uses TRBV30 with TRBJ1-3; D possibly corresponds to TRBD1 (6 bases). CDR1 GTSNPN and CDR2 SVGIG come from the germline V gene (reference sequence). This CDR3 spans 13 amino acids. Trimming stripped 1 base from V and 3 bases from J, with 7 bases between. The CDR3 region has the DNA TGTGCCTGGAGTGGGGGGCTTGGAAACACCATATATTTT. It yields the protein CAWSGGLGNTIYF. The full variable domain, rest sourced from reference TRBV30 and TRBJ1-3, is SQTIHQWPATLVQPVGSPLSLECTVEGTSNPNLYWYRQAAGRGLQLLFYSVGIGQISSEVPQNLSASRPQDRQFILSSKKLLLSDSGFYLCAWSGGLGNTIYFGEGSWLTVV.

V usage is TRBV5-6 and J usage is TRBJ2-1; 8 nucleotides align to TRBD2. This CDR3 region has 15 residues. CDR1 and CDR2 from the germline V gene are SGHDT and YYEEEE. Trimming at V came to 3 bases and at J to 4 bases, leaving 6 bases not matched to a gene. In nucleotides, the CDR3 is TGTGCCAGCAGCTCCAGCGGGAGAAGGTACAATGAGCAGTTCTTC. It codes for CASSSSGRRYNEQFF.

J is TRBJ1-5 and V is TRBV29-1; 9 bases align to TRBD1. Germline assignment: CDR1 SQVTM and CDR2 ANQGSEA. The CDR3 totals 14 residues. With 5 bases clipped from V and 4 bases from J, the junction kept 6 bases outside the gene matches. The CDR3 here is CSVRPGQGNQPQHF. The CDR3 DNA is TGCAGCGTTCGACCGGGACAGGGAAATCAGCCCCAGCATTTT.

This chain connects TRBV19 to TRBJ1-1, with D possibly TRBD1 on 5 matching bases. The CDR3 spans 14 residues. Germline V gives CDR1 LNHDA, CDR2 SQIVND (reference sequence). Trimming took 5 bases from V and 1 from J, leaving 11 bases between them. The CDR3 region has the DNA TGTGCCAGTAGTTGGTGGGGCCAGAACACTGAAGCTTTCTTT. Its protein is CASSWWGQNTEAFF. Full variable domain (rest looked up from reference TRBV19 and TRBJ1-1): DGGITQSPKYLFRKEGQNVTLSCEQNLNHDAMYWYRQDPGQGLRLIYYSQIVNDFQKGDIAEGYSVSREKKESFPLTVTSAQKNPTAFYLCASSWWGQNTEAFFGQGTRLTVV.

The table lists this clone with a count of one. The chain employs TRBV5-1 and TRBJ1-2; tentative D call: TRBD1 (6 bases). The CDR3 runs to 13 residues. Per germline, CDR1 SGHRS and CDR2 YFSETQ. Trimming removed 4 bases from V and 4 bases from J, with 11 bases in between. CDR3 sequence (DNA): TGCGCCAGCAGCACCCAACAGGGCTATGGCTACACCTTC. Protein product: CASSTQQGYGYTF.

V and J are TRBV27 and TRBJ2-7; TRBD1 matches at 7 bases. This CDR3 spans 15 amino acids. Unmatched junction bases numbered 6, after V lost 4 bases and J lost 0 bases. Germline CDR1 reads MNHEY; CDR2 reads SMNVEV (reference sequence). This CDR3 reads CASSSVGTASYEQYF. CDR3 DNA sequence: TGTGCCAGCAGTTCAGTGGGGACAGCCTCCTACGAGCAGTACTTC.

V gene TRBV4-1 combines with J gene TRBJ2-2; weak D call: TRBD1 (5 bases). Germline assignment: CDR1 MGHRA and CDR2 YSYEKL. The CDR3 is 14 amino acids. The V end lost 1 base, the J end lost 7 bases, and 10 bases lay between the germline ends. The CDR3, as DNA: TGCGCCAGCAGCCAAGCAGGGTTAGTCGGGGAGCTGTTTTTT. It is translated as CASSQAGLVGELFF.

V and J are TRBV15 and TRBJ2-1, with D perhaps matching TRBD2 (5 bases). V lost 0 bases and J 0 bases, leaving 12 bases between the germline ends. Germline V CDR1 and CDR2: LNHNV, YYDKDF (reference sequence). The CDR3 is 17 amino acids. The CDR3 region is CATSREIAGSSYNEQFF. DNA of the CDR3: TGTGCCACCAGCAGAGAAATCGCGGGTAGCTCCTACAATGAGCAGTTCTTC.

V is TRBV28 and J is TRBJ2-7; TRBD1 is a possible D gene (6 bases). Trimming removed 6 bases at V and 2 bases at J, with 17 bases between. CDR1 MDHEN and CDR2 SYDVKM come from the germline V gene. CDR3 length equals 15 residues. Written as DNA, the CDR3 is TGTGCCAGCAGCTTGGGGGCGGAGCCCCCCTACGAGCAGTACTTC. It specifies CASSLGAEPPYEQYF. Full variable domain (missing parts from reference TRBV28 and TRBJ2-7): DVKVTQSSRYLVKRTGEKVFLECVQDMDHENMFWYRQDPGLGLRLIYFSYDVKMKEKGDIPEGYSVSREKKERFSLILESASTNQTSMYLCASSLGAEPPYEQYFGPGTRLTVT.

This clone occurred a few times. The genes are TRBV5-1 and TRBJ1-1; 10 bases align to TRBD1. The CDR3 extends over 15 amino acids. Germline assignment: CDR1 SGHRS and CDR2 YFSETQ. With 3 bases clipped from V and 5 bases from J, the junction kept 7 bases outside the gene matches. CDR3 in amino acids: CASSSTGTGATEAFF. CDR3 in DNA: TGCGCCAGCAGCTCTACCGGGACAGGGGCGACTGAAGCTTTCTTT.